This note documents a single T cell receptor (beta chain) sequence. Germline V CDR1 and CDR2: SGHAT, FQNNGV. The V and J ends lost 1 base and 8 bases respectively, with 17 bases between them. The CDR3 loop spans 15 amino acids. Enrolled during active infection, Seattle patients were then followed longitudinally. In the original workflow: Quantification of nucleated cells was approximated via reference gene primer amplification. Clones were sequenced by immunoSEQ multiplex PCR, and TCRdb holds only the in-frame ones, with some missing. D and trimming were read from the DNA, whereas the V and J calls and clone size are those reported in that table. The sample consists of over 250,000 clones, about 87% of them appearing once. The sample belongs to a study of blood T cell repertoires in COVID-19. Study information: Samples taken during acute and convalescent COVID-19 were collected in the United States, Italy and Spain. T cells, B-cell-depleted T cells, or PBMCs supplied cDNA or gDNA.

The chain is built from TRBV11-2 and TRBJ1-2; D is uncertain. The sample was peripheral blood. The source of this sequence is a woman between 45 and 65 years old with COVID-19, enrolled during active disease. The CDR3 DNA is TGTGCCAGCAGCTTAGGGTTCCCAGGCACTCGGGGCTACACCTTC. This translates into CASSLGFPGTRGYTF.